The source of this T cell receptor (beta chain) is a study of CD8+CD57+ T cells in acquired aplastic anemia. The study, taken as a whole, reports: The CD8+ Simpson's diversity of patients and controls was not significantly different. Patients and controls shared about 30 CD8+ CDR3 sequences.

The sequenced patients had an expansion of CD8+CD57+ cells seen by flow cytometry. Blood sampling was performed on the patients, and none of them had received therapy by then. V lost 6 bases and J 5 bases, leaving 17 bases between the germline ends. The CDR3 is made up of 15 amino acids. Germline loops: CDR1 SGHTA, CDR2 FQGNSA. Concerning this clonotype: What it binds is unknown.

Genomic DNA constituted the template upon which TCR beta VDJ and CDR3 profiling was performed. In TCRdb, the reads were re-called with MiXCR into one record per CDR3 protein. The repertoire holds about 160,000 distinct CDR3 sequences, 71% seen once, with around 45% in the top ten. The TCR was taken from a human donor with aplastic anemia. The chain joins TRBV7-2 to TRBJ2-1; D is undetermined. The specimen was sorted CD4+, CD8+, or CD8+CD57+ T cells (not recorded which) from PBMCs. Written as DNA, the CDR3 is TGTGCCAGCAGATATAGCACTCAAGGGAACAATGAGCAGTTCTTC. This gives the protein CASRYSTQGNNEQFF. Full variable domain (outside the CDR3, taken from reference TRBV7-2 and TRBJ2-1): GAGVSQSPSNKVTEKGKDVELRCDPISGHTALYWYRQSLGQGLEFLIYFQGNSAPDKSGLPSDRFSAERTGGSVSTLTIQRTQQEDSAVYLCASRYSTQGNNEQFFGPGTRLTVL.